The T cell receptor (beta chain) described here comes from a study of T-cell reconstitution after alpha-beta-depleted transplantation in children. Concerning this clonotype itself: Relative to the germline gene, one junction end is altered; a read error may explain this.

Unique molecular identifiers tagged the TCRbeta library. TCRdb recomputed calls from the PCR reads with MiXCR, one row per CDR3 protein. The table includes around 600,000 distinct CDR3 sequences, approximately 15% detected once. The length of the CDR3 is 16 residues. Germline assignment: CDR1 MNHEY and CDR2 SVGAGI. The chain combines TRBV6-5 with TRBJ2-5; 10 bases fit TRBD1. This receptor was obtained from a human donor who donated a stem cell graft to a child with acute myeloid leukemia. The input for sequencing was PBMCs from the stem cell graft donor, taken from the stem cell graft. The CDR3, as DNA: TGTGCCAGCAGTGACTCTGGACAGGGGGACCAAGAGACCCAGTACTTC. Amino acid sequence: CASSDSGQGDQETQYF.